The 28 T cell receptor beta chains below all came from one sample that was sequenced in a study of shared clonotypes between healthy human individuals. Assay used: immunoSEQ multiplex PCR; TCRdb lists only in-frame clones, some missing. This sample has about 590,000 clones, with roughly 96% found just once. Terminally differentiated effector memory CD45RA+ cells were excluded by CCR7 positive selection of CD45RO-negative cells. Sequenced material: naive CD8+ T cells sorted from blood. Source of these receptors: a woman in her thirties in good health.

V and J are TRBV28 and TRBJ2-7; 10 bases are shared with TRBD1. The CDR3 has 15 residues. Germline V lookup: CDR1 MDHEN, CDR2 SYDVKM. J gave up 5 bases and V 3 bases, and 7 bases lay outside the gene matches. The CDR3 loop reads CASSLGQGIMHEQYF. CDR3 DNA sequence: TGTGCCAGCAGTTTGGGACAGGGGATTATGCACGAGCAGTACTTC.

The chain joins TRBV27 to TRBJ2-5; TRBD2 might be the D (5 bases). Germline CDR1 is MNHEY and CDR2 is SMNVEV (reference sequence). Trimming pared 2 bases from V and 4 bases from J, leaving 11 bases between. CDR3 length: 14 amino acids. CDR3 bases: TGTGCCAGCAGTTTAGCGGGTCCGGGAGAGACCCAGTACTTC. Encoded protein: CASSLAGPGETQYF.

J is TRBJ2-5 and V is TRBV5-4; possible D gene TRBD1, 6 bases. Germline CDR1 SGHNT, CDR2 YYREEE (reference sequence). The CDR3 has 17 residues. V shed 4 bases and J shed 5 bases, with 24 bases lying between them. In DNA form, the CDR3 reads TGTGCCAGCAGCCCCCAAGGCCTCACAGGGATCGAGGAGACCCAGTACTTC. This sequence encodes CASSPQGLTGIEETQYF. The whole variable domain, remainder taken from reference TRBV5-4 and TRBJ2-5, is ETGVTQSPTHLIKTRGQQVTLRCSSQSGHNTVSWYQQALGQGPQFIFQYYREEENGRGNFPPRFSGLQFPNYSSELNVNALELDDSALYLCASSPQGLTGIEETQYFGPGTRLLVL.

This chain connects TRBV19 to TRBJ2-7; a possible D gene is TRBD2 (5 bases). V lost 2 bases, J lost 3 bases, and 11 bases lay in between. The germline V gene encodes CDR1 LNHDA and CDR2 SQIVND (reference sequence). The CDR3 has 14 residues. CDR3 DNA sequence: TGTGCCAGTAGTATACAACGGGAAGGCTACGAGCAGTACTTC. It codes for CASSIQREGYEQYF.

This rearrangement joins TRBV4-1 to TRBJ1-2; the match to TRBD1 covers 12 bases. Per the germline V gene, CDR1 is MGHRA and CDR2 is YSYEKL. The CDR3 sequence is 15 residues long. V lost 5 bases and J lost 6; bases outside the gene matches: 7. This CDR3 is CASSVRDRGLDGYTF. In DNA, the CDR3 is TGCGCCAGCAGCGTCCGGGACAGGGGGCTAGATGGCTACACCTTC.

In DNA form, the CDR3 reads TGTGCCAGCAGCCAAGGAAATGGTAGGGGACTAGCTGCTTACGAGCAGTACTTC. Amino acids: CASSQGNGRGLAAYEQYF. This chain links TRBV14 with TRBJ2-7, with 9 nucleotides matching TRBD2. The V gene end was trimmed by 1 base and the J gene end by 4 bases; junction bases not matched to a gene: 14. This CDR3 contains 18 residues. The germline V gene encodes CDR1 SGHDN and CDR2 FVKESK.

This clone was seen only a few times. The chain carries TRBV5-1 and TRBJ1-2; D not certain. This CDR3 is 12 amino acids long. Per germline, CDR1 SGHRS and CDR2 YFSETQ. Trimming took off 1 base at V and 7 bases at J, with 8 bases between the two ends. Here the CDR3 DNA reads TGCGCCAGCAGCTTGAAGGGCCGTGGCTACACCTTC. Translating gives CASSLKGRGYTF.

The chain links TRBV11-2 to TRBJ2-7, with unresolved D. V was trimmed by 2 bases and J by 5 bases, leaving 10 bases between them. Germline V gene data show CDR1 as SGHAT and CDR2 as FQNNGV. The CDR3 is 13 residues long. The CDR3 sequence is CASSLFLWDEQYF. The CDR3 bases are TGTGCCAGCAGCTTATTTTTATGGGACGAGCAGTACTTC.

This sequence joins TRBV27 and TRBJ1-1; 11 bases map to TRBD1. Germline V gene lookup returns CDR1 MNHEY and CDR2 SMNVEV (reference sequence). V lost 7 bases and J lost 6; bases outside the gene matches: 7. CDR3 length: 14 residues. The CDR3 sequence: CASNPGQGVAEAFF. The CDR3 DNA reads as TGTGCCAGCAACCCGGGACAGGGGGTCGCTGAAGCTTTCTTT.

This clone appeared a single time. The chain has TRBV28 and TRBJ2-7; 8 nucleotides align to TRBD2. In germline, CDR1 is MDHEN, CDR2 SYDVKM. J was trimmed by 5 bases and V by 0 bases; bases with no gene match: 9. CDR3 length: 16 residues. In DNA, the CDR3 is TGTGCCAGCAGTTTATGGGCCAGCGGGAGAATGGACGAGCAGTACTTC. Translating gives CASSLWASGRMDEQYF.

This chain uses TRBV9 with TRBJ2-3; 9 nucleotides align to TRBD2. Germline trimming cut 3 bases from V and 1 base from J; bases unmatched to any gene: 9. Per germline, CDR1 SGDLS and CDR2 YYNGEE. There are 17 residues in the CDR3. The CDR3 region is CASSGTIIAGGTDTQYF. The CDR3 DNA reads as TGTGCCAGCAGCGGAACAATAATAGCGGGGGGCACAGATACGCAGTATTTT.

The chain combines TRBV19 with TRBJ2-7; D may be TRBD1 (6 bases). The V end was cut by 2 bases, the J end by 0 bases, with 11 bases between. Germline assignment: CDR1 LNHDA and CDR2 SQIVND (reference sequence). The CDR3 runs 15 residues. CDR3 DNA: TGTGCCAGTAGTATACGGGACACCGGCTCCTACGAGCAGTACTTC. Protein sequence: CASSIRDTGSYEQYF. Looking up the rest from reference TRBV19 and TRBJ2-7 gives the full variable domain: DGGITQSPKYLFRKEGQNVTLSCEQNLNHDAMYWYRQDPGQGLRLIYYSQIVNDFQKGDIAEGYSVSREKKESFPLTVTSAQKNPTAFYLCASSIRDTGSYEQYFGPGTRLTVT.

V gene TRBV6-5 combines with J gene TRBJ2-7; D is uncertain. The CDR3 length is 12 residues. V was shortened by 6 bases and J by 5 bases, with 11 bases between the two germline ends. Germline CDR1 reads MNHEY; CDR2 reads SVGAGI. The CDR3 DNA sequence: TGTGCCAGCAGCCCCCTTGACGACGAGCAGTACTTC. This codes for CASSPLDDEQYF.

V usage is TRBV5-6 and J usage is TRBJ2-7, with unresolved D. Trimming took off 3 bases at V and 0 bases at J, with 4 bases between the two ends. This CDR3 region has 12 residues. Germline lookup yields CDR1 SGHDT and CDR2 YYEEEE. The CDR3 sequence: CASSSTSYEQYF. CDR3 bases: TGTGCCAGCAGCTCGACCTCCTACGAGCAGTACTTC.

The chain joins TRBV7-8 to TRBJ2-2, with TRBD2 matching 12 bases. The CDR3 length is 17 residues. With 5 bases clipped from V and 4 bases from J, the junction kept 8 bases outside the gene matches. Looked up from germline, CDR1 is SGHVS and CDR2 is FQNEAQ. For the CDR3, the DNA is TGTGCCAGCAGCCCCTCGACTAGCGGGAGTTTCACCGGGGAGCTGTTTTTT. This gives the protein CASSPSTSGSFTGELFF.

The CDR3 protein is CATSSEGSGNRYGYTF. The CDR3 nucleotides read TGTGCCACCAGCTCTGAAGGTTCAGGGAATCGATATGGCTACACCTTC. V is TRBV15 and J is TRBJ1-2; possible D gene TRBD1, 5 bases. The germline V and J ends were trimmed by 5 bases and 5 bases, with 21 bases remaining between them. The CDR3 loop spans 16 amino acids. Per the germline V gene, CDR1 is LNHNV and CDR2 is YYDKDF (reference sequence). Full variable domain (remainder filled in from reference TRBV15 and TRBJ1-2): DAMVIQNPRYQVTQFGKPVTLSCSQTLNHNVMYWYQQKSSQAPKLLFHYYDKDFNNEADTPDNFQSRRPNTSFCFLDIRSPGLGDTAMYLCATSSEGSGNRYGYTFGSGTRLTVV.

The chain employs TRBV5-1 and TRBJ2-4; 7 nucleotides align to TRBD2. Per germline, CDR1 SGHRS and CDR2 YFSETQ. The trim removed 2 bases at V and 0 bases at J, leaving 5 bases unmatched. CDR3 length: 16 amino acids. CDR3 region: CASSFLRGGAKNIQYF. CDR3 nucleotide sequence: TGCGCCAGCAGCTTTTTGCGCGGGGGAGCCAAAAACATTCAGTACTTC.

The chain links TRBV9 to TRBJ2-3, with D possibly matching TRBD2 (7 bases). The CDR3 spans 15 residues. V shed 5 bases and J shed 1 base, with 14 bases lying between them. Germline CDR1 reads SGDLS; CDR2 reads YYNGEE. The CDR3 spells CASRRREGGTDTQYF. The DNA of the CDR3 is TGTGCCAGCAGAAGAAGGGAGGGGGGCACAGATACGCAGTATTTT.

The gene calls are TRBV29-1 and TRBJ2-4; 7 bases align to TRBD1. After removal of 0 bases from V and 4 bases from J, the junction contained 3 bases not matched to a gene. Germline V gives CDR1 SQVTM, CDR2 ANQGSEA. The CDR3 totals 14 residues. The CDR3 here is CSVEDRQGKNIQYF. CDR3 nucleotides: TGCAGCGTTGAAGATCGACAGGGAAAAAACATTCAGTACTTC.

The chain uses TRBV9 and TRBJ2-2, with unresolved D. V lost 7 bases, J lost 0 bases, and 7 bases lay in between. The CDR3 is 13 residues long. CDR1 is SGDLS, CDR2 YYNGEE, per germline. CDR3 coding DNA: TGTGCCAGCGGGCTAGCGAACACCGGGGAGCTGTTTTTT. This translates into CASGLANTGELFF.

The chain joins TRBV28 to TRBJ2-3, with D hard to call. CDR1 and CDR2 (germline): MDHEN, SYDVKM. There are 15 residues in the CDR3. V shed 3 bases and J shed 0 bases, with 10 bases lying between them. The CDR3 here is CASSLGTPSTDTQYF. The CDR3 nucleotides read TGTGCCAGCAGTTTGGGCACACCTAGCACAGATACGCAGTATTTT.

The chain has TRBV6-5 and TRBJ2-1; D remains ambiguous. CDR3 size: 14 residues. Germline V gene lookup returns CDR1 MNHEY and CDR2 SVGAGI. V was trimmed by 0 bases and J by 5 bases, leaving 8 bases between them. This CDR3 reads CASSYSHGNNEQFF. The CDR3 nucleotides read TGTGCCAGCAGTTACTCCCACGGAAACAATGAGCAGTTCTTC.

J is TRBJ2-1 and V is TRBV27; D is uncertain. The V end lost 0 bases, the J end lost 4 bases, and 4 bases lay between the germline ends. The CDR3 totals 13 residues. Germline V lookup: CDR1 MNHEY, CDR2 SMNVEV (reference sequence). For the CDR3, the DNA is TGTGCCAGCAGTTTATCCTGGTACAATGAGCAGTTCTTC. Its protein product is CASSLSWYNEQFF.

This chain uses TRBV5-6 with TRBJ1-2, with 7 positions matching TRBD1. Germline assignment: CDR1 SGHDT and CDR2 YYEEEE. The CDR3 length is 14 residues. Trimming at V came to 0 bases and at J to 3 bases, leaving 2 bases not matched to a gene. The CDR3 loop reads CASSLEGAYYGYTF. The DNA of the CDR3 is TGTGCCAGCAGCTTGGAGGGGGCGTACTATGGCTACACCTTC.

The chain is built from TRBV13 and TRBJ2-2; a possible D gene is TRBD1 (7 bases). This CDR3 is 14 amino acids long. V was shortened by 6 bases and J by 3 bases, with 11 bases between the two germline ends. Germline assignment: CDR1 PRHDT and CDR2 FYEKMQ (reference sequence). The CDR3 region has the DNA TGTGCCAGCAGGGCCAGGGGGGACACCGGGGAGCTGTTTTTT. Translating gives CASRARGDTGELFF.

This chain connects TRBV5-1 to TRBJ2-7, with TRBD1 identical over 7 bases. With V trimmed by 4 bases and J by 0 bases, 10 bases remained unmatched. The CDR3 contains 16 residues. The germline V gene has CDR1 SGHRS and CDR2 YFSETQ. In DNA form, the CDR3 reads TGCGCCAGCAGCCCCGGGACAGCCACCTACTCCTACGAGCAGTACTTC. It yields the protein CASSPGTATYSYEQYF.

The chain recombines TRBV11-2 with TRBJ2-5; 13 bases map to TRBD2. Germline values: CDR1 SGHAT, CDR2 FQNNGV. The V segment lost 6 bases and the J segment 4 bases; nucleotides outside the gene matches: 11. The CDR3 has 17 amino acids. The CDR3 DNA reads TGTGCCAGCAGTTCGGAGACTAGCGGGAGGATGAGAGAGACCCAGTACTTC. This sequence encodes CASSSETSGRMRETQYF.

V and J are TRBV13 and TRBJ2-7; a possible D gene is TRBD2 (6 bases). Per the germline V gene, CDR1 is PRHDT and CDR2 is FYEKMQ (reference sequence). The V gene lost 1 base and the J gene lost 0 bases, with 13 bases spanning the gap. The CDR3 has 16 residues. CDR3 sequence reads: CASSLATQGGSYEQYF. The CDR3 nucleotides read TGTGCCAGCAGCTTAGCCACCCAGGGAGGCTCCTACGAGCAGTACTTC. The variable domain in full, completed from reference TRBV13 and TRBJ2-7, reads AAGVIQSPRHLIKEKRETATLKCYPIPRHDTVYWYQQGPGQDPQFLISFYEKMQSDKGSIPDRFSAQQFSDYHSELNMSSLELGDSALYFCASSLATQGGSYEQYFGPGTRLTVT.